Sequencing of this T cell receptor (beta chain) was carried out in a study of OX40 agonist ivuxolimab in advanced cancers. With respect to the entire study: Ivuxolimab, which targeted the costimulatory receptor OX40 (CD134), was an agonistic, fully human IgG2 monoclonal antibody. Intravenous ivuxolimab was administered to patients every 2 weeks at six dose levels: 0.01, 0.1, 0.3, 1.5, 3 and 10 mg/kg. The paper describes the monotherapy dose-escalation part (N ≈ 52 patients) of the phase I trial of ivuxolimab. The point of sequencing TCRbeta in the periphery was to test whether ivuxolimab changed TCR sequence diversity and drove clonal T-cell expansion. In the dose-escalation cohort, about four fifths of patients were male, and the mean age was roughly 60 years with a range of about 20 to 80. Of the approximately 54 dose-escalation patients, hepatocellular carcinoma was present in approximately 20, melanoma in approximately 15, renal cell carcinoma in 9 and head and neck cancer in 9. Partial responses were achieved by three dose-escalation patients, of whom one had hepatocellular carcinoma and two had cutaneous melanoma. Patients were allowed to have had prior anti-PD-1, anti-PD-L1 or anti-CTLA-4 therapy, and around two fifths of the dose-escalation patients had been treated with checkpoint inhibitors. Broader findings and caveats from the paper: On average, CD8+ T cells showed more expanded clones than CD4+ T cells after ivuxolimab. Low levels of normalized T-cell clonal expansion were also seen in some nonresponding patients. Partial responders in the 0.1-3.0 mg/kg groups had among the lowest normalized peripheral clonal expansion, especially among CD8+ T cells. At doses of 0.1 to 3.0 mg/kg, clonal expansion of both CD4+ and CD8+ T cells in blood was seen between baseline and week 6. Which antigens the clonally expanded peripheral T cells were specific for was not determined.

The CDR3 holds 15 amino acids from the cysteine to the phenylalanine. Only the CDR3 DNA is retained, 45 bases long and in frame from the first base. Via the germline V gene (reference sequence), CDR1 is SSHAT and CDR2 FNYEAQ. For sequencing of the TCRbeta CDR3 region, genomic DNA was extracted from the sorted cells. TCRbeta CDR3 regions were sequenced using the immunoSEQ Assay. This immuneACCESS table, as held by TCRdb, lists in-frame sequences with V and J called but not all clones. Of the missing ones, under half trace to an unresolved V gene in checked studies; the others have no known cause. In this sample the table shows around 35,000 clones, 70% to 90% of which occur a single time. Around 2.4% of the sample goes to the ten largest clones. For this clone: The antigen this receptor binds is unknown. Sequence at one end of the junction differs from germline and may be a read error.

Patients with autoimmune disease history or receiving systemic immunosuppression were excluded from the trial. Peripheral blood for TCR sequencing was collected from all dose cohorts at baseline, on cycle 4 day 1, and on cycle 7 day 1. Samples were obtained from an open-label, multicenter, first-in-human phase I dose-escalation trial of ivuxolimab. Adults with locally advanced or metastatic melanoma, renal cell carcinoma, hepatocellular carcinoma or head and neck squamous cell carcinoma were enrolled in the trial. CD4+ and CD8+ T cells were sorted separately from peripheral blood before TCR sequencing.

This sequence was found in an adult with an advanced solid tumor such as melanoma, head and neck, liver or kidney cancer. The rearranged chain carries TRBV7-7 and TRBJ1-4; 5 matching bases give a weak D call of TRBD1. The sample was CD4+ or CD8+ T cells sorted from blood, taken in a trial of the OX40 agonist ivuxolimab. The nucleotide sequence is TGTGCTAGCAGCTTAGGTACAGGCACTAATGAAAAACTGTTTTTT. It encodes CASSLGTGTNEKLFF.